The present T cell receptor beta chain was sequenced within a study of blood T cell repertoires in COVID-19. V lost 5 bases and J lost 6; bases outside the gene matches: 13. This CDR3 is 15 amino acids long. Germline loops: CDR1 SEHNR, CDR2 FQNEAQ (reference sequence). TCRdb keeps only in-frame clones here, not all; method: immunoSEQ multiplex PCR. This sample has under 150,000 clones, with nearly 90% found just once. The sequenced material came from peripheral blood. The receptor comes from a woman in her sixties or seventies who had recovered from COVID-19. V gene TRBV7-9 combines with J gene TRBJ2-7; 7 bases align to TRBD2. In DNA form, the CDR3 reads TGTGCCAGCAGCCCGAGGGGCAACTCGGGGGGCGAGCAGTACTTC. Translated: CASSPRGNSGGEQYF.